What follows describes a single TCR beta chain. Its antigen is not identified. The sample belongs to a study of T cell responses to AZD1222 COVID-19 vaccine. The CDR3 spans 16 residues. V lost 7 bases, J lost 2 bases, and 17 bases lay in between. Germline lookup yields CDR1 SNHLY and CDR2 FYNNEI. Data came from immunoSEQ multiplex PCR; TCRdb stores just in-frame clones and leaves some out. The sample has approximately 100,000 clones; around 90% are singletons. Study-wide points: Vaccine-related CD4 TCRs covered spike, predominating at 160-218 and 743-854. At baseline, just a handful of AZD1222 recipients tested seropositive.

This TCR was recovered from an adult in good health. The chain joins TRBV2 to TRBJ2-2; D might be TRBD1 (5 bases). Material: peripheral blood, obtained on day 0 of AZD1222 vaccination. This CDR3 reads CASKSGNFLNTGELFF. The CDR3 coding sequence is TGTGCCAGCAAGTCAGGGAACTTCTTAAACACCGGGGAGCTGTTTTTT.